This T cell receptor (beta chain) originates from a study of blood T cell repertoires in COVID-19. Study-level background: Samples taken during acute and convalescent COVID-19 were collected in the United States, Italy and Spain. T cells, B-cell-depleted T cells, or PBMCs provided the cDNA or gDNA that served as material.

Enrollment of patients from Seattle took place during active infection, with longitudinal follow-up. The V end lost 6 bases, the J end lost 3 bases, and 12 bases lay between the germline ends. The CDR3 runs to 14 residues. Germline values: CDR1 MNHEY, CDR2 SVGEGT. Methods used by the authors: The authors estimated nucleated cell counts from reference gene primer amplification. Here immunoSEQ multiplex PCR was the method, and the copy in TCRdb shows in-frame clones only, minus some. The V and J calls and the clone size are those of that table, but D and trimming were determined from the DNA. The sample holds approximately 300,000 clones, approximately 90% seen once.

The TCR sequence derives from a woman aged 25 to 39 with COVID-19, enrolled during active disease. The J gene is TRBJ1-5, the V gene TRBV6-2 or TRBV6-3; tentatively, D is TRBD1 (6 bases). Sequenced input: peripheral blood. Here the CDR3 reads CASSRQADNQPQHF. The CDR3 DNA follows: TGTGCCAGCAGCCGACAGGCCGACAATCAGCCCCAGCATTTT.